This T cell receptor beta chain was identified in a study of blood T cell repertoires in COVID-19. About the research overall: The United States, Italy and Spain provided the acute and convalescent COVID-19 samples. PBMCs, B-cell-depleted T cells, or T cells were the source of the cDNA or gDNA that made up the material.

This CDR3 has 14 residues. In germline, CDR1 is SGHDT, CDR2 YYEEEE. Original processing notes: Reference gene primer amplification in the assay estimated nucleated cell counts. Method: immunoSEQ multiplex PCR; TCRdb's copy keeps in-frame clones and lacks some. V, J and clone size are those of that table, while D and trimming were read from the DNA. The sample includes about 60,000 clones, 85% to 90% of them seen just once. About this clone: An end of the junction differs from the germline gene, which may be a read error.

The sequenced sample consisted of peripheral blood. The clonotype comes from a human donor with active COVID-19. The donor label of this sample is uncertain. The chain uses TRBV5-6 and TRBJ1-2; 7 bases match TRBD1. CDR3 sequence: CASSYRGGSYRYTF. CDR3 in DNA: TGTGCCAGCAGCTACAGGGGTGGGTCCTATCGCTACACCTTC.